This T cell receptor (beta chain) was retrieved from a study of T cells in Graves' hyperthyroidism and ophthalmopathy. The CDR3 contains 14 residues. The germline gives CDR1 GTSNPN, CDR2 SVGIG (reference sequence). V shed 4 bases and J 2 bases; nucleotides not matched to a gene: 6. Findings and caveats of the study: Blood also contained most expanded thyroid clonotypes above 0.001.

Patients counted as stable if ophthalmopathy did not develop within 18 months. Those with hyperthyroidism were 18 to 65 years old, newly diagnosed, and ill for under 2 months. In making diagnoses, clinical symptoms, serum thyroxine and TRAb, thyroid ultrasound and orbital computed tomography were all used. This clonotype was detected a few times. What it recognizes is unknown. Amplified TCR beta CDR3 regions came from RNA transcripts. The TCR CDR3 was amplified in a first-round RT-PCR using the HTBI primer set. Using its own MiXCR run on the multiplex PCR reads, TCRdb lists one record per CDR3 protein. The sample records about 420,000 distinct CDR3 sequences, roughly 13% being singletons.

The sequenced sample consisted of blood. The TCR comes from a woman aged 18-29 years with Graves' hyperthyroidism. This sequence joins TRBV30 and TRBJ2-7; TRBD2 agrees at 9 bases. This chain's CDR3 is CAWTVTSGPYEQYF. Here the CDR3 DNA reads TGTGCCTGGACCGTGACTAGCGGTCCCTACGAGCAGTACTTC.